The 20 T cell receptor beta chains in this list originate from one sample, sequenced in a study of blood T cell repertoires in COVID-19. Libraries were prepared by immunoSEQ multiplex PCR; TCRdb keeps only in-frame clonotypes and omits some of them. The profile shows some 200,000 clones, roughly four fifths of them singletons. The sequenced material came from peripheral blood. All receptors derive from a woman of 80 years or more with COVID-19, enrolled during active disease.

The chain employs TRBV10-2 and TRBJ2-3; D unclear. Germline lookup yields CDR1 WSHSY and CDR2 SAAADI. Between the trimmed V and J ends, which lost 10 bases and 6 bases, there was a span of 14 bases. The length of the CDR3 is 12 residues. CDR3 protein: CATSITSDTQYF. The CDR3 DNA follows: TGCGCCACCTCGATTACATCGGATACGCAGTATTTT.

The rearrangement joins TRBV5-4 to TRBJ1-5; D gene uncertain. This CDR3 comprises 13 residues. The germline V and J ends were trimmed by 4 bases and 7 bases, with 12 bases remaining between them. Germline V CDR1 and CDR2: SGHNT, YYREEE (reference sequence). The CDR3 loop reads CASSKTPAQPQHF. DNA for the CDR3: TGTGCCAGCAGCAAGACTCCGGCGCAGCCCCAGCATTTT. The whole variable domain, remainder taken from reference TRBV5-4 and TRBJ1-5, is ETGVTQSPTHLIKTRGQQVTLRCSSQSGHNTVSWYQQALGQGPQFIFQYYREEENGRGNFPPRFSGLQFPNYSSELNVNALELDDSALYLCASSKTPAQPQHFGDGTRLSIL.

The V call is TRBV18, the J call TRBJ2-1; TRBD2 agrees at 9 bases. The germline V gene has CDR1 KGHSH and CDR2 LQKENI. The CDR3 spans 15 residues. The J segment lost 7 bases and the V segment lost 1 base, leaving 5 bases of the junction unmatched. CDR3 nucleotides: TGTGCCAGCTCACCACTAGCGGGAGCCGATAATGAGCAGTTCTTC. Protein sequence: CASSPLAGADNEQFF.

The CDR3 loop reads CASSRTGGYHYEQYF. CDR3 DNA sequence: TGTGCCAGCAGTCGAACAGGGGGTTATCACTACGAGCAGTACTTC. V gene TRBV13 combines with J gene TRBJ2-7; 8 nucleotides agree with TRBD1. Germline CDR1 reads PRHDT; CDR2 reads FYEKMQ (reference sequence). Trimming removed 6 bases from V and 3 bases from J; junction bases left unmatched: 10. The CDR3 totals 15 residues. The whole variable domain, filled in from reference TRBV13 and TRBJ2-7, reads AAGVIQSPRHLIKEKRETATLKCYPIPRHDTVYWYQQGPGQDPQFLISFYEKMQSDKGSIPDRFSAQQFSDYHSELNMSSLELGDSALYFCASSRTGGYHYEQYFGPGTRLTVT.

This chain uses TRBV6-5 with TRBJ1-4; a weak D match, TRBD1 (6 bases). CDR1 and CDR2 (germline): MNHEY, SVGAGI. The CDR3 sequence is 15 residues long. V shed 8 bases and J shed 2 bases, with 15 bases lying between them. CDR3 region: CASGQQGLTNEKLFF. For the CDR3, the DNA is TGTGCCAGCGGCCAACAGGGTTTGACTAATGAAAAACTGTTTTTT.

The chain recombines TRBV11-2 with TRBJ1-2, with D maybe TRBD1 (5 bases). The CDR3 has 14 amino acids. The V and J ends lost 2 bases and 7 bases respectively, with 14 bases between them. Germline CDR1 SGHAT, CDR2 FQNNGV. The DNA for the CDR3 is TGTGCCAGCAGCTTACCGGCCAGGGTTGGTGGCTACACCTTC. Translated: CASSLPARVGGYTF.

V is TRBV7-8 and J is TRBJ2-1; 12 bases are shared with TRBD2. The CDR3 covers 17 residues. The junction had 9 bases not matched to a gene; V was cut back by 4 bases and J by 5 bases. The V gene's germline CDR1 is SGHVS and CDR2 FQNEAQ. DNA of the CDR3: TGTGCCAGCAGCTCCCACTTTCTAGCGGGGGGGCACAATGAGCAGTTCTTC. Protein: CASSSHFLAGGHNEQFF.

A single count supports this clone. The CDR3 region has the DNA TGTGCCAGCAGCCCCCGGACAGGAAACACCATATATTTT. It codes for CASSPRTGNTIYF. The chain is built from TRBV13 and TRBJ1-3, with D perhaps TRBD1 (5 bases). The germline V gene encodes CDR1 PRHDT and CDR2 FYEKMQ (reference sequence). V dropped 5 bases and J dropped 4 bases, with 9 bases sitting between them. This CDR3 is built from 13 residues.

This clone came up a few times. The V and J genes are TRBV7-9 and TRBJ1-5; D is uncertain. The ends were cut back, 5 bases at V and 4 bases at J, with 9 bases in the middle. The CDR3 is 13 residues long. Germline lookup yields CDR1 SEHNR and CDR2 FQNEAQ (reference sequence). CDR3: CASSVNSNQPQHF. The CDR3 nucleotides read TGTGCCAGCAGCGTCAACAGTAATCAGCCCCAGCATTTT.

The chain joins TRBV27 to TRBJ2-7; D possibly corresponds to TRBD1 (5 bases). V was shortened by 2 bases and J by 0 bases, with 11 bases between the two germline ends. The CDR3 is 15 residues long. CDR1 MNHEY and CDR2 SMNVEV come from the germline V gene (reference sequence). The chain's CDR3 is CASSLRWGPSYEQYF. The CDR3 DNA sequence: TGTGCCAGCAGTTTAAGGTGGGGCCCCTCCTACGAGCAGTACTTC.

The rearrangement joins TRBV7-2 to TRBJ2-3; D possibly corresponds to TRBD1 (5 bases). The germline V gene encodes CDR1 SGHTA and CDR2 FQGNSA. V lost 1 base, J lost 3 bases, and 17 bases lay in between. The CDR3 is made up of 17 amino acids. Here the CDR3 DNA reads TGTGCCAGCAGCTTAGTTAGTACCCCATCAGGGACAGATACGCAGTATTTT. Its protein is CASSLVSTPSGTDTQYF.

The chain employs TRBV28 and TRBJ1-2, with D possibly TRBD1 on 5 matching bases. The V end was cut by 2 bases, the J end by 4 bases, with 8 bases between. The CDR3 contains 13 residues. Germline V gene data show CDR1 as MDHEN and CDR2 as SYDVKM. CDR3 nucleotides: TGTGCCAGCAGTTTACCAGGGTCCTATGGCTACACCTTC. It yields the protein CASSLPGSYGYTF.

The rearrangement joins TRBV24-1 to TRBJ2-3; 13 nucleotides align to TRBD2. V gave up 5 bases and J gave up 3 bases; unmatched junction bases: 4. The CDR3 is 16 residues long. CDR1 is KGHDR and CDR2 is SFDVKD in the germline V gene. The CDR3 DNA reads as TGTGCCACCAGTGCACTGACTAGCGGGAGGACAGATACGCAGTATTTT. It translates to CATSALTSGRTDTQYF.

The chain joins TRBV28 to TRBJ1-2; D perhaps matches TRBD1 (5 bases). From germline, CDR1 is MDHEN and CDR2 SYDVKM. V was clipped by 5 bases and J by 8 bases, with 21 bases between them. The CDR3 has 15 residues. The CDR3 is CASSPPTREAEGYTF. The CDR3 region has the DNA TGTGCCAGCAGTCCACCGACCAGGGAGGCGGAGGGCTACACCTTC.

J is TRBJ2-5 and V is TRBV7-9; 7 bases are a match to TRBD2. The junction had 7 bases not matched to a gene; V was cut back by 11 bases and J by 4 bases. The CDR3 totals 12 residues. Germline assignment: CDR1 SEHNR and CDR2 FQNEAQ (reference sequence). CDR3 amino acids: CAVRDYGETQYF. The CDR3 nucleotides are TGTGCCGTCCGGGACTACGGAGAGACCCAGTACTTC.

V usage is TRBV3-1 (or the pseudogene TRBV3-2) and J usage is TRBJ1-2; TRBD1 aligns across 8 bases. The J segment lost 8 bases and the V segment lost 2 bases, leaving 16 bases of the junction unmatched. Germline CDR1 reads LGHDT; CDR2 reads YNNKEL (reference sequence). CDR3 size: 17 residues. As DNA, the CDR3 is TGTGCCAGCAGCCAATCCCCCTCCCCTGACAGGGGTCGGGGCTACACCTTC. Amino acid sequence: CASSQSPSPDRGRGYTF.

The chain's CDR3 is CSASKTGGNGYGYTF. The CDR3 DNA follows: TGCAGTGCTAGTAAGACAGGGGGAAATGGCTATGGCTACACCTTC. V is TRBV20-1 and J is TRBJ1-2; 9 nucleotides match TRBD1. J was trimmed by 4 bases and V by 3 bases; bases with no gene match: 9. This CDR3 region has 15 residues. Germline V lookup: CDR1 DFQATT, CDR2 SNEGSKA (reference sequence).

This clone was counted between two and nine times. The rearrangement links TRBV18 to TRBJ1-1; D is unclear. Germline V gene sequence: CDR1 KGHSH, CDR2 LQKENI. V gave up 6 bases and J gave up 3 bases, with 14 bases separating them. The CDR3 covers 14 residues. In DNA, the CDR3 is TGTGCCAGCTCCCCGCTCTCGAGGGACACTGAAGCTTTCTTT. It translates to CASSPLSRDTEAFF.

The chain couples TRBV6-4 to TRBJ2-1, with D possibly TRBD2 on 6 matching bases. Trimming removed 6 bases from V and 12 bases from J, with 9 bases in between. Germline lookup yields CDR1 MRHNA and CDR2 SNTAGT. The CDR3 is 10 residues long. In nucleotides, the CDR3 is TGTGCCAGCAGCTGGAGGGGGCAGTTCTTC. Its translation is CASSWRGQFF.

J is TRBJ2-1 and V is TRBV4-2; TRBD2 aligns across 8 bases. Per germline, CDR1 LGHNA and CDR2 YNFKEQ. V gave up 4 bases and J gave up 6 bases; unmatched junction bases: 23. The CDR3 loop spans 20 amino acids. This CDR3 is CASSLLGITGRAYGGNEQFF. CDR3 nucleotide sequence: TGTGCCAGCAGCCTCCTGGGCATTACCGGGAGGGCCTATGGGGGCAATGAGCAGTTCTTC.